The clone carrying this T cell receptor beta chain was observed at least ten times. CDR1 is SNHLY, CDR2 FYNNEI, per germline. The CDR3 covers 16 residues. V was clipped by 6 bases and J by 0 bases; unmatched bases: 8. This sample is drawn from a study of human T cells and chemical hapten exposure. Each CDR3 protein is one row after TCRdb ran MiXCR on the RACE reads. The data hold almost 40,000 distinct CDR3 sequences, with 7.5% to 8% observed a single time. Time point given: pre-sensitization, week 0. Treatment given: therapeutic diphenylcyclopropenone sensitization with weekly scalp DPC. Source: whole blood, taken in connection with sensitization to the hapten diphenylcyclopropenone (DPC). The receptor's source is a woman between 45 and 60 years old with alopecia areata. Some clones in this sample may be carry-over from other donors' samples. This chain connects TRBV2 to TRBJ2-7, with 10 bases identical to TRBD2. The CDR3 loop reads CASRGSTSGASYEQYF. DNA of the CDR3: TGTGCCAGCAGGGGGTCTACTAGCGGGGCCTCCTACGAGCAGTACTTC.